The rows below give T cell receptor beta chains drawn from one sample of a study of blood T cell repertoires in COVID-19. Produced via immunoSEQ multiplex PCR; TCRdb's table is partial and in-frame only. The top ten clones hold approximately 3% of a sample with around 300,000 clones, just over 85% of them seen once. Sequenced sample: peripheral blood. These receptors were obtained from a woman in her thirties with active or convalescent COVID-19. Both conserved end residues are part of each CDR3. The D gene is left open where the match is weak. Rows may omit the clone size; those that give it use once, few, many or a size class.

V,size,J,D,DNA,CDR3
TRBV21-1,once,TRBJ1-2,NA,TGTGCCAGCAGCAAGCAAGACTACAGCTCCCTCCATGGCTACACCTTC,CASSKQDYSSLHGYTF
TRBV9,NA,TRBJ1-5,NA,TGTGCCAGCAGCGTCGAGGGAGGGGATCAGCCCCAGCATTTT,CASSVEGGDQPQHF
TRBV28,NA,TRBJ1-3,NA,TGTGCCAGCAGTTTGGGGACACTCTCTGGAAACACCATATATTTT,CASSLGTLSGNTIYF
TRBV24-1,NA,TRBJ2-1,TRBD2,TGTGCCACCCGGGCTAGCGGGTACAATGAGCAGTTCTTC,CATRASGYNEQFF
TRBV6-2/TRBV6-3,NA,TRBJ1-1,TRBD1,TGTGCCAGCAGTTACCTGGACAGGGCCCCTGACGAGGCTTTCTTT,CASSYLDRAPDEAFF
TRBV7-9,NA,TRBJ2-7,NA,TGTGCCAGCAGCCATCAGACCGGGGATACCTACGAGCAGTACTTC,CASSHQTGDTYEQYF
TRBV7-2,few,TRBJ1-5,TRBD1,TGTGCCAGCAGCCAAGACAGGGGGGCTCAGCCCCAGCATTTT,CASSQDRGAQPQHF
TRBV24-1,NA,TRBJ2-2,TRBD1,TGTGCCACCAGGGACAGGGTGTCCACCGGGGAGCTGTTTTTT,CATRDRVSTGELFF
TRBV21-1,NA,TRBJ2-7,NA,NA,CASSKVGTGSSYEQYF
TRBV3-1/TRBV3-2,NA,TRBJ1-2,NA,TGTGCCAGCAGCGTCTCAGGGGTCCCCTTTCACACCTTC,CASSVSGVPFHTF
TRBV7-9,NA,TRBJ1-3,TRBD1,TGTGCCAGCAGCCCCTTGGGACAGAGCTCTGGAAACACCATATATTTT,CASSPLGQSSGNTIYF
TRBV7-2,NA,TRBJ2-3,NA,TGTGCCAGCAGCTCAGGGGTAGCAGATACGCAGTATTTT,CASSSGVADTQYF
TRBV12-3/TRBV12-4,few,TRBJ1-2,NA,TGTGCCAGCAGGAGGGACTATGGCTACACCTTC,CASRRDYGYTF
TRBV24-1,NA,TRBJ2-5,NA,TGTGCCACCAGTGATCTGGAGACCCAGTACTTC,CATSDLETQYF
TRBV19,NA,TRBJ2-5,TRBD2,TGTGCCAGTAGTATACCGGGACTATCCACCGAGACCCAGTACTTC,CASSIPGLSTETQYF
TRBV21-1,NA,TRBJ1-1,NA,TGTGCCAGCTACTGTCCGGGACAGGGGAAGAACACTGAAGCTTTCTTT,CASYCPGQGKNTEAFF
TRBV3-1/TRBV3-2,NA,TRBJ1-5,NA,TGTGCCAGCAGCCAAGATGAAGGCAGGAATCAGCCCCAGCATTTT,CASSQDEGRNQPQHF
TRBV9,NA,TRBJ1-6,NA,TGTGCCAGCAGCACCGGGACAATCGGCCCCTATAATTCACCCCTCCACTTT,CASSTGTIGPYNSPLHF
TRBV5-6,NA,TRBJ2-1,TRBD1,TGTGCCAGCAGCAGGGGTGGGACAGGGGGTTATTACAATGAGCAGTTCTTC,CASSRGGTGGYYNEQFF
TRBV28,NA,TRBJ1-2,NA,TGTGCCAGCAGCCGCACCGACAGTCGTTATGGCTACACCTTC,CASSRTDSRYGYTF
TRBV4-3,NA,TRBJ2-5,NA,TGCGCCAGCAGCCAAGACCGGGGGAGAGGAGAGACCCAGTACTTC,CASSQDRGRGETQYF
TRBV10-3,NA,TRBJ1-2,NA,TGTGCCATCAGTGTGGAGCCCCGAGGTGACTATGGCTACACCTTC,CAISVEPRGDYGYTF
TRBV19,NA,TRBJ1-3,TRBD1,TGTGCCAGTAGTAGGGACAGGCCCTACTCTGGAAACACCATATATTTT,CASSRDRPYSGNTIYF
TRBV6-5,NA,TRBJ1-2,NA,TGTGCCAGCATTACATACAGCTTTATGGATGGCTACACCTTC,CASITYSFMDGYTF
TRBV7-2,NA,TRBJ2-1,TRBD2,TGTGCCAGCAGCACAAAGCGGGGGGGTCCCAATGAGCAGTTCTTC,CASSTKRGGPNEQFF
TRBV6-2/TRBV6-3,NA,TRBJ2-1,TRBD2,TGTGCCAGCAGCCTTAATAGCGGGGGGGCCGGTGAGCAGTTCTTC,CASSLNSGGAGEQFF
TRBV2,once,TRBJ2-7,TRBD1,TGTGCCAGCAGCACAGGGGCCCAAGGTAACTACTACGAGCAGTACTTC,CASSTGAQGNYYEQYF
TRBV20-1,NA,TRBJ1-5,NA,TGCAGTGCTAGTCTTTGGCACGATCAGCCCCAGCATTTT,CSASLWHDQPQHF
TRBV20-1,NA,TRBJ1-2,TRBD1,TGCAGTGCTAGTAGGGGACAGCTCTATGGCTACACCTTC,CSASRGQLYGYTF
TRBV10-3,NA,TRBJ1-2,NA,TGTGCCATCAGTGACCAGGGTCCGGTTACCTATGGCTACACCTTC,CAISDQGPVTYGYTF
TRBV5-8,NA,TRBJ2-3,NA,TGTGCCAGCAGCTTGAACGCGTGGGATACGCAGTATTTT,CASSLNAWDTQYF
TRBV28,few,TRBJ1-6,NA,TGTGCCAGCATCACCCGGGGGGGGAATTCACCCCTCCACTTT,CASITRGGNSPLHF
TRBV6-2/TRBV6-3,NA,TRBJ1-1,NA,TGTGCCAGCAGTTACTCGAGAAGAGGGTACACTGAAGCTTTCTTT,CASSYSRRGYTEAFF
TRBV9,NA,TRBJ1-1,TRBD1,TGTGCCAGCAGTCAGGGGACAGCGAACACTGAAGCTTTCTTT,CASSQGTANTEAFF
TRBV10-1,NA,TRBJ2-3,NA,TGCGCCAGCAGTGGAAGCACTCGCCCTAGCACAGATACGCAGTATTTT,CASSGSTRPSTDTQYF
TRBV28,NA,TRBJ1-4,NA,TGTGCCAGCAGCCTACTAGGCGCAGGAGGTTCGGTGGGCGAAAAACTGTTTTTT,CASSLLGAGGSVGEKLFF
TRBV4-3,NA,TRBJ2-7,TRBD2,TGCGCCAGCAGCCCGGGGGGGCCCGCTTCCTACGAGCAGTACTTC,CASSPGGPASYEQYF
TRBV29-1,NA,TRBJ1-2,TRBD1,TGCAGCGTTGTCAGGGGGAATGGCTACACCTTC,CSVVRGNGYTF
TRBV12-5,NA,TRBJ2-5,TRBD2,TGTGCTAGTGGTTTAACTAGCGGGGGGGCCGTGACCCAGTACTTC,CASGLTSGGAVTQYF
TRBV5-1,NA,TRBJ2-1,NA,TGCGCCAGCAGCCCCTCGACATTGTTAATCAATGAGCAGTTCTTC,CASSPSTLLINEQFF
TRBV4-3,NA,TRBJ2-7,NA,TGCGCCAGCAGCCCGAACCAGGGGAACTACGAGCAGTACTTC,CASSPNQGNYEQYF
TRBV7-9,NA,TRBJ1-6,NA,TGTGCCAGCAGCTTGTCGGCAGGGTTTTCACCCCTCCACTTT,CASSLSAGFSPLHF
TRBV7-8,once,TRBJ1-5,TRBD1,TGTGCCAGCAGATCCTCAGCCGGGACAGGGTCGGGTAGCAATCAGCCCCAGCATTTT,CASRSSAGTGSGSNQPQHF
TRBV19,few,TRBJ1-6,TRBD1,TGTGCCAGTAGTCCAAGACAGGGGGGGAGTTCACCCCTCCACTTT,CASSPRQGGSSPLHF
TRBV5-1,NA,TRBJ2-3,NA,TGCGCCAGCAGCCCTGGACTGTGGGGAGATACGCAGTATTTT,CASSPGLWGDTQYF
TRBV30,NA,TRBJ1-2,NA,TGTGCCTGGAGTGTCTCCCCCTTTTTCAGGCAGGTTATAGGCTACACCTTC,CAWSVSPFFRQVIGYTF
TRBV2,NA,TRBJ2-7,NA,TGTGCCAGCAAAGGCAGGGGCAAGGACGAGCAGTACTTC,CASKGRGKDEQYF
TRBV28,few,TRBJ1-2,NA,TGTGCCAGCAGTTTGGGGGCAGCTAACTATGGCTACACCTTC,CASSLGAANYGYTF